This T cell receptor beta chain was sequenced for a study of shared clonotypes between healthy human individuals. On this clone itself: Its antigen is as yet unknown. Other DNA sequences in this specimen translate into the identical CDR3.

Germline V lookup: CDR1 SGHDT, CDR2 YYEEEE. The junction had 3 bases not matched to a gene; V was cut back by 0 bases and J by 1 base. CDR3 length: 15 amino acids. Findings of the study overall: In a handful of donors, about 5% of naive CD4 clonotypes appeared in common. Rarefaction analysis demonstrated incomplete sorted-subset sequencing notwithstanding large depth. Researchers found naive subsets generally carried larger estimated richness than memory subsets.

The data were produced by immunoSEQ multiplex PCR, yet TCRdb's version contains in-frame clones alone and is incomplete. Among 2 million to 3 million clones, 85% to 95% were seen once, and the ten largest hold over 0.12%. CD45RA+ naive and CD45RA-negative memory subsets were separated from CD4+ cells. This sequence was found in a man aged 18 to 30 in good health. Source material: naive CD4+ T cells sorted from blood. Documented subset: CD45RA+ positively selected. This chain connects TRBV5-6 to TRBJ1-2; 7 bases align to TRBD1. For the CDR3, the DNA is TGTGCCAGCAGCTTGGGGACAGGAGGTAACTATGGCTACACCTTC. This gives the protein CASSLGTGGNYGYTF.